What follows are 21 T cell receptor beta chains derived from one specimen sequenced in a study of T-cell reconstitution after alpha-beta-depleted transplantation in children. Molecular barcoding with unique molecular identifiers was used for the TCRbeta library. From the PCR reads, TCRdb called clonotypes with MiXCR, one entry per CDR3 protein. The table records just over 950,000 distinct CDR3 sequences, less than 30% of them present only once. Sequences were derived from PBMCs, mostly from graft donor cells, sampled 360 days after TCRalphabeta/CD19-depleted stem cell transplant. Receptor source: a boy younger than two who had a stem cell transplant for SCID, so the T cells may come from the graft donor.

The chain uses TRBV5-1 and TRBJ2-3; the D is unclear. Germline-derived CDR1 and CDR2 are SGHRS and YFSETQ. This CDR3 contains 14 residues. Deletions cut 3 bases from V and 2 bases from J, with 10 bases between. CDR3 loop: CASSYGESTDTQYF. CDR3 sequence (DNA): TGCGCCAGCAGCTATGGGGAATCCACAGATACGCAGTATTTT.

The rearrangement joins TRBV12-3 or TRBV12-4 to TRBJ2-7; possibly TRBD2 for D (6 bases). The CDR3 spans 13 residues. V lost 5 bases and J lost 6, with 14 bases in between. The CDR3 nucleotides read TGTGCCAGCAGTGTTAGACGGGAGCGCGAGCAGTACTTC. It yields the protein CASSVRREREQYF.

Only one count was recorded for this clonotype. This chain connects TRBV28 to TRBJ2-7, with unresolved D. V lost 9 bases and J lost 0, with 15 bases in between. This CDR3 is built from 14 residues. The germline V gene encodes CDR1 MDHEN and CDR2 SYDVKM. CDR3 loop: CASLGDTPSYEQYF. In DNA, the CDR3 is TGTGCCAGTTTAGGAGATACTCCCTCCTACGAGCAGTACTTC.

The rearrangement joins TRBV12-3 or TRBV12-4 to TRBJ1-1, with D unresolved. The V end lost 5 bases, the J end lost 6 bases, and 16 bases lay between the germline ends. The CDR3 runs to 14 residues. CDR3 in DNA: TGTGCCAGCAGTCCCCTCGGGAGGAGGGCTGAAGCTTTCTTT. It translates to CASSPLGRRAEAFF.

The V and J genes are TRBV2 and TRBJ1-4, with D unclear. CDR1 is SNHLY, CDR2 FYNNEI, per germline. This CDR3 has 14 residues. V lost 9 bases to trimming and J lost 7 bases, with 18 bases between them. CDR3 protein: CASANGGVGEKLFF. The CDR3 bases are TGTGCCAGTGCGAACGGCGGAGTCGGTGAAAAACTGTTTTTT.

This clonotype was counted a few times. The chain is built from TRBV4-2 and TRBJ2-7; D is tentatively TRBD1 or TRBD2 (5 bases each). The CDR3 spans 15 residues. CDR1 and CDR2 (germline): LGHNA, YNFKEQ. Trimming took 2 bases from V and 2 from J, leaving 13 bases between them. The CDR3, as DNA: TGTGCCAGCAGCCAATTCCGGGGCCCTCCCTACGAGCAGTACTTC. Protein sequence: CASSQFRGPPYEQYF.

The V call is TRBV20-1, the J call TRBJ2-7; 8 positions agree with TRBD1. There are 13 residues in the CDR3. Looked up from germline, CDR1 is DFQATT and CDR2 is SNEGSKA (reference sequence). V gave up 3 bases and J gave up 5 bases; unmatched junction bases: 6. CDR3 residues: CSARETGENEQYF. DNA of the CDR3: TGCAGTGCTAGGGAGACAGGGGAGAACGAGCAGTACTTC.

Worth noting for this clonotype: At one of its ends the junction is not consistent with the germline gene, which may arise from a read error. The V call is TRBV7-2, the J call TRBJ2-1; D is unresolved. The CDR3 totals 13 residues. From germline, CDR1 is SGHTA and CDR2 FQGNSA. The CDR3 nucleotides read TGTGCCAGCAGCCCCTGGCCGGTTGTTGAGCGGTTCTTC. Amino acids: CASSPWPVVERFF.

This clonotype was counted between two and nine times. The chain employs TRBV2 and TRBJ2-7, with 9 bases aligning to TRBD2. CDR3 length: 14 residues. In germline, CDR1 is SNHLY, CDR2 FYNNEI. With V trimmed by 7 bases and J by 0 bases, 4 bases remained unmatched. The CDR3 sequence: CASILAGSSYEQYF. CDR3 DNA: TGTGCCAGCATCCTAGCGGGGAGCTCCTACGAGCAGTACTTC.

The chain joins TRBV24-1 to TRBJ2-1; D may be TRBD1 or TRBD2 (6 bases each). The CDR3 length is 14 residues. Between the trimmed V and J ends, which lost 1 base and 7 bases, there was a span of 10 bases. CDR1 is KGHDR and CDR2 is SFDVKD in the germline V gene. CDR3 in DNA: TGTGCCACCAGTGATTTAGGGGGGTCGAATGAGCAGTTCTTC. Its protein is CATSDLGGSNEQFF.

The chain couples TRBV7-9 to TRBJ2-1; a weak D match, TRBD1 (6 bases). Trimming left V 1 base short and J 1 base short, with 11 bases between. This CDR3 comprises 16 residues. CDR1 is SEHNR and CDR2 is FQNEAQ in the germline V gene (reference sequence). The CDR3 bases are TGTGCCAGCAGCTTAGTTACAGGGTGGTCCTACAATGAGCAGTTCTTC. Its protein is CASSLVTGWSYNEQFF.

This clonotype was counted between two and nine times. V gene TRBV5-1 combines with J gene TRBJ2-1; TRBD1 matches at 8 bases. The CDR3 covers 14 residues. Per the germline V gene, CDR1 is SGHRS and CDR2 is YFSETQ. Losses at the gene ends were 0 bases for V and 8 bases for J; bases not matched to a gene: 4. The CDR3 DNA reads TGCGCCAGCAGCTTGGGGACAGGGACCCATGAGCAGTTCTTC. Protein product: CASSLGTGTHEQFF.

The chain has TRBV6-5 and TRBJ1-5; D unresolved. CDR1 and CDR2 (germline): MNHEY, SVGAGI. V was cut by 4 bases and J by 9 bases, with 19 bases left in between. This CDR3 spans 15 amino acids. CDR3 residues: CASSSLWAPTAPQHF. CDR3 nucleotides: TGTGCCAGCAGTTCTTTATGGGCTCCCACGGCGCCCCAGCATTTT.

This clonotype was seen only a few times. This chain uses TRBV6-1 with TRBJ2-3; D is perhaps TRBD2 (6 bases). In germline, CDR1 is MNHNS, CDR2 SASEGT. V lost 7 bases and J 8 bases, leaving 22 bases between the germline ends. This CDR3 is built from 15 residues. CDR3 region: CASTLGGAAVGTQYF. The CDR3 DNA sequence: TGTGCCAGCACCCTGGGGGGAGCGGCGGTAGGTACGCAGTATTTT.

This clonotype occurred a few times. V and J are TRBV12-3 or TRBV12-4 and TRBJ1-1; the D gene is possibly TRBD1 (6 bases). CDR3 length: 13 amino acids. The V gene lost 2 bases and the J gene lost 11 bases, with 15 bases spanning the gap. The CDR3, as DNA: TGTGCCAGCAGTTTACCAGGGGCCCGGATGGCTTTCTTT. Protein product: CASSLPGARMAFF.

This sequence joins TRBV12-3 or TRBV12-4 and TRBJ2-1, with TRBD1 identical over 11 bases. CDR3 size: 16 residues. Unmatched junction bases numbered 8, after V lost 5 bases and J lost 5 bases. CDR3 sequence reads: CASSPGPGQGDNEQFF. In nucleotides, the CDR3 is TGTGCCAGCAGTCCGGGACCGGGACAGGGGGACAATGAGCAGTTCTTC.

The gene calls are TRBV7-9 and TRBJ2-7, with TRBD1 matching 8 bases. The CDR3 covers 13 residues. Germline V gene sequence: CDR1 SEHNR, CDR2 FQNEAQ (reference sequence). V lost 2 bases to trimming and J lost 7 bases; unmatched junction nucleotides: 4. The CDR3: CASSLPDREEQYF. The CDR3 nucleotides read TGTGCCAGCAGCTTACCGGACAGGGAGGAGCAGTACTTC.

The V and J genes are TRBV19 and TRBJ2-1, with unresolved D. The CDR3 contains 16 residues. Deletions cut 4 bases from V and 5 bases from J, with 18 bases between. Germline CDR1 LNHDA, CDR2 SQIVND (reference sequence). CDR3 sequence: CASSTPRWAANNEQFF. The CDR3 nucleotides are TGTGCCAGTAGTACCCCTCGGTGGGCAGCGAACAATGAGCAGTTCTTC.

The V call is TRBV12-3 or TRBV12-4, the J call TRBJ2-1; tentative D call: TRBD2 (6 bases). The germline V and J ends were trimmed by 5 bases and 7 bases, with 21 bases remaining between them. The CDR3 totals 16 residues. The CDR3 region is CASSPRGGSTLNEQFF. The CDR3 bases are TGTGCCAGCAGTCCTAGGGGAGGTAGTACATTGAATGAGCAGTTCTTC.

This clonotype is a singleton in its sample. The rearrangement links TRBV5-6 to TRBJ2-2; TRBD1 is a possible D gene (5 bases). In germline, CDR1 is SGHDT, CDR2 YYEEEE. V was trimmed by 3 bases and J by 3 bases, leaving 21 bases between them. The CDR3 runs 18 residues. CDR3 amino acids: CASSYLTGRDLYTGELFF. CDR3 sequence (DNA): TGTGCCAGCAGCTACCTCACGGGCAGGGATTTATACACCGGGGAGCTGTTTTTT.

The rearrangement joins TRBV9 to TRBJ2-1, with TRBD2 matching 14 bases. The V gene's germline CDR1 is SGDLS and CDR2 YYNGEE. Unmatched junction bases numbered 7, after V lost 4 bases and J lost 4 bases. CDR3 length: 17 residues. CDR3 region: CASSFRTSGGIYNEQFF. The CDR3 DNA reads TGTGCCAGCAGCTTTCGGACTAGCGGGGGGATTTACAATGAGCAGTTCTTC.